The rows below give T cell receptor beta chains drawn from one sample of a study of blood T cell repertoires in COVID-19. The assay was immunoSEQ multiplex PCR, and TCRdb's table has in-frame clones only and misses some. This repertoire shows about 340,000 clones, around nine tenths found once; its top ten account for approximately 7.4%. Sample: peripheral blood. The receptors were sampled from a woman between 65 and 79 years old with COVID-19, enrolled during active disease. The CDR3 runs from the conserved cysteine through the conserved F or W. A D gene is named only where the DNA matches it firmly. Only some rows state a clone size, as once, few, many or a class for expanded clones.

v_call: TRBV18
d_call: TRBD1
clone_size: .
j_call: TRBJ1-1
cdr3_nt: TGTGCCAGCTCACCGACAGGGGAAGCTGAAGCTTTCTTT
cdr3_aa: CASSPTGEAEAFF

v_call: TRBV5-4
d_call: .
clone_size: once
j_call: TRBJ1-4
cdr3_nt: TGTGCCAGCAGCTTGGCCACAGAAACTAATGAAAAACTGTTTTTT
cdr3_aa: CASSLATETNEKLFF

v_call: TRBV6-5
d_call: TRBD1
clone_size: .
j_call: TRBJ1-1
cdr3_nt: TGTGCCACCCCCGGGACAGGGGCGCATGCTGAAGCTTTCTTT
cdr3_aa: CATPGTGAHAEAFF

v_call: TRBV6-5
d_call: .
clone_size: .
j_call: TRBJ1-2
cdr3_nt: TGTGCCAGCAGCCGCATTCAGGGTGCCTATGGCTACACCTTC
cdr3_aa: CASSRIQGAYGYTF

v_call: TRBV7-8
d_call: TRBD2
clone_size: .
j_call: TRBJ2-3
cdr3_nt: TGTGCCAGCAGCAAGCGACTAGCGGGGATCACAGATACGCAGTATTTT
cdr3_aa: CASSKRLAGITDTQYF

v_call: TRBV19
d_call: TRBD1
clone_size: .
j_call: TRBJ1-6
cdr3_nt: TGTGCCAGTAGTGCGACAGGGGGCCGAAATTCACCCCTCCACTTT
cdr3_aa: CASSATGGRNSPLHF

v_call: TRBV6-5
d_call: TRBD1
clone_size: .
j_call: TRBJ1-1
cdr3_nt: TGTGCCAGCAGGGACAGGTGGGACACTGAAGCTTTCTTT
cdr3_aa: CASRDRWDTEAFF

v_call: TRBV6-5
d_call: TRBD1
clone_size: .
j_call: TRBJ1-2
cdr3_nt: TGTGCCAGCAGCCCAAGGGACAGCACCTATGGCTACACCTTC
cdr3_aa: CASSPRDSTYGYTF

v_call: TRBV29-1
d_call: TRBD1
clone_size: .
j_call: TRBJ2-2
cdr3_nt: TGCAGCGTTCGGGACAGCACCGGGGAGCTGTTTTTT
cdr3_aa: CSVRDSTGELFF

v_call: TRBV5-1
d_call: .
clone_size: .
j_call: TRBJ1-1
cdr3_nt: TGCGCCAGCAGCCTGGAAACGGTAGGGGCGTCTGAAGCTTTCTTT
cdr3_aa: CASSLETVGASEAFF